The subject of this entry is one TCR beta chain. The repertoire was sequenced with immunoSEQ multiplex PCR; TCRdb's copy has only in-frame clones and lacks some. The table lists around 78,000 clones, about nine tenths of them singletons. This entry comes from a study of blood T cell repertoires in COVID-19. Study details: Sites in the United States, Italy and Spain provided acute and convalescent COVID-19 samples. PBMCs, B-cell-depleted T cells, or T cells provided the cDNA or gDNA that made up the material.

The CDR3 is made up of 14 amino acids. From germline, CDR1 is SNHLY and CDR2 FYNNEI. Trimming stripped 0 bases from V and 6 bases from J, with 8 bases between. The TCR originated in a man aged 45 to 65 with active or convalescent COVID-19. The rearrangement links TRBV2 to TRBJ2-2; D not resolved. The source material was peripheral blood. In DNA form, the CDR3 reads TGTGCCAGCAGTGAAGCGCGGTTACCCGGGGAGCTGTTTTTT. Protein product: CASSEARLPGELFF.